This is a list of T cell receptor beta chains from one sample in a study of blood T cells in healthy people across ages. Each CDR3 protein is one row after TCRdb ran MiXCR on the 5' RACE reads. The sample has roughly 1.9 million distinct CDR3 sequences, more than 35% seen once; the top ten hold about 21%. The sample consisted of blood. The origin of the receptors is a human donor in good health. Both conserved end residues are part of each CDR3. Fields, in order: J gene, V gene, D gene, clone size, CDR3 protein, CDR3 DNA. D genes are given only for firm matches. Part of the rows lack a size; the others show once, few, many or a class for expanded clones.

TRBJ2-1 TRBV24-1 NA NA CATSVPGASGYNEQFF TGTGCCACCAGTGTACCGGGGGCTAGCGGATACAATGAGCAGTTCTTC
TRBJ2-1 TRBV20-1 TRBD2 NA CSAQAGGLPNEQFF TGCAGTGCTCAAGCGGGGGGCCTCCCCAATGAGCAGTTCTTC
TRBJ2-3 TRBV20-1 NA NA CSARDRRGRITDTQYF TGCAGTGCTAGAGATAGGCGGGGGCGTATCACAGATACGCAGTATTTT
TRBJ2-6 TRBV12-3/TRBV12-4 NA NA CASKEGASGANVLTF TGTGCCAGCAAGGAGGGGGCCTCTGGGGCCAACGTCCTGACTTTC
TRBJ2-7 TRBV27 NA NA CASSLEGDRGTYEQYF TGTGCCAGCAGTTTAGAGGGTGACAGAGGGACCTACGAGCAGTACTTC
TRBJ1-2 TRBV3-1 NA NA CASSQGVGGGRGYTF TGTGCCAGCAGCCAAGGGGTTGGGGGAGGCCGTGGCTACACCTTC
TRBJ2-7 TRBV7-2 NA NA CASSSPRGFSRYEQYF TGTGCCAGCAGCTCACCTAGGGGATTCTCCCGCTACGAGCAGTACTTC
TRBJ2-7 TRBV6-2/TRBV6-3 NA NA CASSTGDLYEQYF TGTGCCAGCAGCACAGGTGATCTCTACGAGCAGTACTTC
TRBJ2-1 TRBV6-1 TRBD1 NA CASSQDRSLNEQFF TGTGCCAGCAGTCAGGACAGGTCGTTGAATGAGCAGTTCTTC
TRBJ1-2 TRBV4-1 NA NA CASSHGRANYGYTF TGCGCCAGCAGCCACGGACGGGCGAACTATGGCTACACCTTC
TRBJ2-5 TRBV10-3 TRBD1 NA CAIKGQADQETQYF TGTGCCATCAAGGGACAGGCCGACCAAGAGACCCAGTACTTC
TRBJ1-1 TRBV20-1 NA NA CSAFTSTARNTEAFF TGCAGTGCTTTTACCTCGACGGCCAGGAACACTGAAGCTTTCTTT
TRBJ1-2 TRBV3-1 TRBD1 NA CASSRRDSLLNGYTF TGTGCCAGCAGCCGGCGGGACAGCCTGTTGAATGGCTACACCTTC
TRBJ1-1 TRBV20-1 NA NA CSARVAGRTEAFF TGCAGTGCTAGAGTTGCAGGACGAACTGAAGCTTTCTTT
TRBJ2-3 TRBV5-1 NA NA CASSQRVGTDTQYF TGCGCCAGCAGCCAAAGGGTTGGCACAGATACGCAGTATTTT
TRBJ2-7 TRBV20-1 TRBD2 once CSASTPSGGDSYEQYF TGCAGTGCCTCCACCCCTAGCGGGGGAGACTCCTACGAGCAGTACTTC
TRBJ1-2 TRBV7-9 NA few CASSHEGIGGYTF TGTGCCAGCAGCCATGAGGGGATCGGGGGCTACACCTTC
TRBJ2-5 TRBV29-1 NA NA CSVLRALIETQYF TGCAGCGTCCTGCGGGCCTTGATAGAGACCCAGTACTTC
TRBJ2-1 TRBV12-3/TRBV12-4 TRBD2 NA CASRYRVRASGGFRLSYNEQFF TGTGCCAGCAGATATCGGGTTAGGGCTAGCGGGGGGTTTCGCCTCTCCTACAATGAGCAGTTCTTC
TRBJ2-6 TRBV5-1 NA few CASSGRSGANVRTF TGCGCCAGCAGCGGAAGGTCTGGGGCCAACGTCCGGACTTTC
TRBJ2-7 TRBV29-1 NA NA CSVNLTGYEQYF TGCAGCGTTAACCTGACTGGGTACGAGCAGTACTTC
TRBJ1-4 TRBV7-9 NA few CASSLGEGEKLFF TGTGCCAGCAGCTTAGGGGAGGGTGAAAAACTGTTTTTT
TRBJ2-1 TRBV7-3 TRBD2 NA CASSPGGAVGNEQFF TGTGCCAGCAGCCCCGGGGGGGCAGTGGGCAATGAGCAGTTCTTC
TRBJ2-7 TRBV5-1 NA few CASSFGLGQNYEQYF TGCGCCAGCAGCTTTGGCCTCGGACAGAACTACGAGCAGTACTTC
TRBJ1-2 TRBV28 NA NA CASSPPGYYGYTF TGTGCCAGCAGCCCCCCGGGATACTATGGCTACACCTTC
TRBJ1-2 TRBV4-1 TRBD1 few CASSQNTGGRGYGYTF TGCGCCAGCAGCCAAAATACAGGGGGCCGGGGTTATGGCTACACCTTC
TRBJ2-3 TRBV20-1 TRBD2 NA CSVARGGTDTQYF TGCAGTGTAGCGCGGGGGGGCACAGATACGCAGTATTTT
TRBJ2-7 TRBV7-9 NA few CASSINSVSYEQYF TGTGCCAGCAGTATTAACAGCGTCTCCTACGAGCAGTACTTC
TRBJ2-4 TRBV21-1 NA NA CASSRVREGENIQYF TGTGCCAGCAGCAGAGTTAGAGAGGGGGAAAACATTCAGTACTTC
TRBJ1-1 TRBV12-3/TRBV12-4 NA many CASRTNTEAFF TGTGCCAGCAGGACGAACACTGAAGCTTTCTTT
TRBJ2-1 TRBV12-3/TRBV12-4 NA NA CASFDSSSYNEQFF TGTGCCAGCTTCGACTCCAGCTCCTACAATGAGCAGTTCTTC
TRBJ1-6 TRBV20-1 NA NA CSARDPRGWSYNSPLHF TGCAGTGCTAGAGATCCCAGGGGCTGGTCCTATAATTCACCCCTCCACTTT
TRBJ1-2 TRBV20-1 TRBD1 NA CSATLTGIHYGYTF TGCAGTGCTACATTGACAGGGATACACTATGGCTACACCTTC
TRBJ1-1 TRBV20-1 NA NA CSARGGQVRRTEAFF TGCAGTGCTAGAGGGGGACAAGTCCGACGGACTGAAGCTTTCTTT
TRBJ1-5 TRBV3-1 NA NA CASSPPADYQPQHF TGTGCCAGCAGCCCTCCGGCGGATTATCAGCCCCAGCATTTT
TRBJ1-5 TRBV20-1 NA NA CSAQPQGFSNQPQHF TGCAGTGCCCAACCCCAGGGATTTAGCAATCAGCCCCAGCATTTT
TRBJ1-1 TRBV10-3 NA NA CTISRDPPRGTEAFF TGTACCATCTCCAGGGACCCACCCCGTGGAACTGAAGCTTTCTTT
TRBJ1-5 TRBV5-1 NA NA CASSLNIGEKPQHF TGCGCCAGCAGCTTGAACATAGGGGAGAAGCCCCAGCATTTT
TRBJ1-1 TRBV29-1 NA NA CSVEVQGGGAFF TGCAGCGTTGAGGTTCAGGGAGGGGGAGCTTTCTTT
TRBJ1-2 TRBV4-2 NA NA CASSQVGGRFYGYTF TGTGCCAGCAGCCAAGTAGGCGGACGGTTCTATGGCTACACCTTC
TRBJ2-5 TRBV7-2 NA few CASSLGRETETQYF TGTGCCAGCAGCTTAGGGAGGGAGACTGAGACCCAGTACTTC
TRBJ1-2 TRBV6-2/TRBV6-3 NA NA CASKGGYGYTF TGTGCCAGCAAAGGTGGCTATGGCTACACCTTC
TRBJ2-1 TRBV12-3/TRBV12-4 TRBD2 NA CASSDTSANEQFF TGTGCCAGCAGTGATACTAGCGCCAATGAGCAGTTCTTC
TRBJ2-5 TRBV3-1 NA few CASSQDSLVRETQYF TGTGCCAGCAGCCAAGATAGTTTAGTGAGAGAGACCCAGTACTTC
TRBJ2-1 TRBV4-2 TRBD2 NA CASSQEKTSGATYNEQFF TGTGCCAGCAGCCAAGAGAAGACTAGCGGGGCTACCTACAATGAGCAGTTCTTC
TRBJ1-1 TRBV4-1 TRBD1 NA CASSQWDSWNTEAFF TGCGCCAGCAGCCAATGGGACAGCTGGAACACTGAAGCTTTCTTT
TRBJ1-5 TRBV4-3 TRBD1 few CASSQDPDRGNVNQPQHF TGCGCCAGCAGCCAAGATCCAGACAGGGGAAATGTGAATCAGCCCCAGCATTTT